This T cell receptor beta chain was recovered during a study of cytomegalovirus exposure and HLA in healthy donors. PCR involved 60 Vbeta and 13 Jbeta primers. Some clones are missing from TCRdb's copy, which holds only in-frame ones; the method was immunoSEQ multiplex PCR. Among some 170,000 clones, roughly 80% were seen once, and the ten largest hold about 3%. This clone was detected a few times. Trimming left V 5 bases short and J 2 bases short, with 12 bases between. Germline V CDR1 and CDR2: MDHEN, SYDVKM. This CDR3 is built from 15 residues. This clonotype was obtained from a female donor in good health and CMV-seronegative. The chain has TRBV28 and TRBJ2-2, with D possibly TRBD2 on 6 matching bases. Sequencing was done on a sample of PBMCs. The CDR3 DNA sequence: TGTGCCAGCAGTCCGCCGACTAGAAACACCGGGGAGCTGTTTTTT. Its translation is CASSPPTRNTGELFF.